One T cell receptor (beta chain) is described in this entry. V lost 1 base, J lost 4 bases, and 12 bases lay in between. The CDR3 extends over 15 amino acids. Per germline, CDR1 SGHTA and CDR2 FQGTGA. The TCR beta repertoire was assessed by survey-level immunoSEQ sequencing. Clones were sequenced by immunoSEQ multiplex PCR, and TCRdb holds only the in-frame ones, with some missing. The sample includes approximately 53,000 clones, approximately 95% of them seen just once. This chain links TRBV7-3 with TRBJ2-3; D is perhaps TRBD2 (6 bases). The receptor was isolated from a man aged 40-50 years with rheumatoid arthritis. Sample: PBMCs. The CDR3 coding sequence is TGTGCCAGCAGCTTAATGGGGGGTGCGGCAGATACGCAGTATTTT. As protein: CASSLMGGAADTQYF.